The clone carrying this T cell receptor beta chain was counted only a few times. This entry belongs to a study of blood T cell repertoires in COVID-19. TCRdb keeps only in-frame clones here, not all; method: immunoSEQ multiplex PCR. The sample lists just under 95,000 clones, roughly 80% occurring once. The V segment lost 5 bases and the J segment 6 bases; nucleotides outside the gene matches: 8. The CDR3 is 14 residues long. The V gene's germline CDR1 is SGHTA and CDR2 FQGNSA. The clonotype was recovered from a human donor in a cohort sampled during active COVID-19. The sequencing input was peripheral blood. This chain connects TRBV7-2 to TRBJ1-2; 8 bases are shared with TRBD1. The CDR3 sequence is CASSRDRGGNGYTF. The DNA of the CDR3 is TGTGCCAGCAGCAGAGACAGGGGAGGAAATGGCTACACCTTC.